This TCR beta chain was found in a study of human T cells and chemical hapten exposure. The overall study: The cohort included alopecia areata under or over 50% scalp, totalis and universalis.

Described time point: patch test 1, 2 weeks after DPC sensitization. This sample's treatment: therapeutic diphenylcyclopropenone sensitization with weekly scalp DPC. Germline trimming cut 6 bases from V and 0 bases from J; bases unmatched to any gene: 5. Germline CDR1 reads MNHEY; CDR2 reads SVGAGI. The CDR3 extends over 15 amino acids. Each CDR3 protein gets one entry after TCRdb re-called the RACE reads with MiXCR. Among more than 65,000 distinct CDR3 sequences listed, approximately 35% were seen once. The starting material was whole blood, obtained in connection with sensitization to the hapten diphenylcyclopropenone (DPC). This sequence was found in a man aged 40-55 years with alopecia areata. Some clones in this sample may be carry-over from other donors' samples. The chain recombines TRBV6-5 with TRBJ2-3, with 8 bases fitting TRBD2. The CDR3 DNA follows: TGTGCCAGCAGACCACGGACTAGCAGCACAGATACGCAGTATTTT. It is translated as CASRPRTSSTDTQYF.